This section outlines one TCR beta chain sequence together with its context. These data belong to a study of T cell changes during pregnancy in multiple sclerosis. J was trimmed by 3 bases and V by 3 bases; bases with no gene match: 4. Germline lookup yields CDR1 SGHTA and CDR2 FQGNSA. The CDR3 has 15 amino acids. Clones were sequenced by immunoSEQ multiplex PCR, and TCRdb holds only the in-frame ones, with some missing. Among tens of thousands of clones listed, approximately 92% were seen once. Sample: peripheral blood, taken in the third trimester of pregnancy. The chain joins TRBV7-2 to TRBJ2-3; 9 nucleotides line up with TRBD2. The source of this sequence is a female donor in good health, enrolled as a control in a pregnancy study. The CDR3 here is CASSFGLAGTDTQYF. The CDR3 DNA sequence: TGTGCCAGCAGCTTCGGGCTAGCGGGGACAGATACGCAGTATTTT.